These 25 T cell receptor beta chains originate from one sample sequenced in a study of CD8+ T cells in alopecia areata. Extraction of RNA preceded its reverse transcription into cDNA, which served as the sequencing template. Assay used: immunoSEQ multiplex PCR; TCRdb lists only in-frame clones, some missing. The repertoire includes a few hundred thousand clones, about 56% of them detected once, and around 5% sits in the top ten. Sequencing was carried out using CD8+ T cells sorted from blood. The receptors originated from a human donor in good health.

V gene TRBV5-6 combines with J gene TRBJ1-1, with no clear D. The V gene lost 9 bases and the J gene lost 10 bases, with 7 bases spanning the gap. Germline CDR1 SGHDT, CDR2 YYEEEE. The CDR3 is 8 amino acids. The CDR3 DNA reads TGTGCCACCGAGGGAGCTTTCTTT. It encodes CATEGAFF.

J is TRBJ2-7 and V is TRBV4-2; D remains unclear. The CDR3 consists of 14 residues. Trimming took 0 bases from V and 2 from J, leaving 8 bases between them. CDR1 is LGHNA, CDR2 YNFKEQ, per germline. The CDR3 coding sequence is TGTGCCAGCAGCCAAGAGGGCAGGACCTACGAGCAGTACTTC. Protein product: CASSQEGRTYEQYF.

The V call is TRBV27, the J call TRBJ1-2; D gene unclear. CDR1 and CDR2 from the germline V gene are MNHEY and SMNVEV (reference sequence). The CDR3 sequence is 14 residues long. V lost 0 bases and J 2 bases, leaving 7 bases between the germline ends. For the CDR3, the DNA is TGTGCCAGCAGTTTATCGGAGGAAAACTATGGCTACACCTTC. It specifies CASSLSEENYGYTF.

V is TRBV27 and J is TRBJ1-6, with 7 bases that match TRBD1. The CDR3 spans 13 residues. In germline, CDR1 is MNHEY, CDR2 SMNVEV (reference sequence). J lost 12 bases, V lost 4 bases, and 6 bases had no gene match. CDR3 loop: CASSYYRGLPLHF. The CDR3 bases are TGTGCCAGCAGTTACTACAGGGGTTTACCCCTCCACTTT.

This clone turned up a few times. The chain couples TRBV7-6 to TRBJ2-1, with 10 nucleotides matching TRBD1. This CDR3 spans 14 amino acids. Germline-derived CDR1 and CDR2 are SGHVS and FNYEAQ. The trim removed 3 bases at V and 6 bases at J, leaving 2 bases unmatched. The CDR3 is CASSFGQGGNEQFF. In DNA form, the CDR3 reads TGTGCCAGCAGCTTCGGACAGGGGGGCAATGAGCAGTTCTTC. Complete variable domain (other parts from reference TRBV7-6 and TRBJ2-1): GAGVSQSPRYKVTKRGQDVALRCDPISGHVSLYWYRQALGQGPEFLTYFNYEAQQDKSGLPNDRFSAERPEGSISTLTIQRTEQRDSAMYRCASSFGQGGNEQFFGPGTRLTVL.

The J gene is TRBJ2-6, the V gene TRBV30; D tentatively fits TRBD1 or TRBD2 (5 bases each). The CDR3 extends over 18 amino acids. Trimming stripped 0 bases from V and 0 bases from J, with 15 bases between. Germline CDR1 GTSNPN, CDR2 SVGIG (reference sequence). The CDR3 nucleotides read TGTGCCTGGAGTGTAGGGGACCTCGGCTCCTCTGGGGCCAACGTCCTGACTTTC. Protein product: CAWSVGDLGSSGANVLTF.

Only a few counts were recorded for this clone. The chain uses TRBV9 and TRBJ2-5, with D maybe TRBD1 (6 bases). The germline V and J ends were trimmed by 3 bases and 4 bases, with 7 bases remaining between them. Germline CDR1 reads SGDLS; CDR2 reads YYNGEE. The CDR3 consists of 12 residues. CDR3 DNA: TGTGCCAGCAGCGCAGGGGTAGAGACCCAGTACTTC. This sequence encodes CASSAGVETQYF. The full variable domain, its missing parts supplied by reference TRBV9 and TRBJ2-5, is DSGVTQTPKHLITATGQRVTLRCSPRSGDLSVYWYQQSLDQGLQFLIQYYNGEERAKGNILERFSAQQFPDLHSELNLSSLELGDSALYFCASSAGVETQYFGPGTRLLVL.

The CDR3 DNA reads as TGCGCCCACTGCCTCGGCGGAATCTGTACTCGACTGTTTTTT. Protein product: CAHCLGGICTRLFF. The chain uses TRBV23-1 and TRBJ1-4; D is unresolved. TRBV23-1 is classed as an ORF, of uncertain function. Trimming removed 11 bases from V and 13 bases from J, with 26 bases in between. This CDR3 has 14 residues.

The chain uses TRBV2 and TRBJ2-1; D is unresolved. The CDR3 runs to 14 residues. The germline V and J ends were trimmed by 8 bases and 0 bases, with 11 bases remaining between them. Germline CDR1 SNHLY, CDR2 FYNNEI. The CDR3 coding sequence is TGTGCCAGCTTCCGATCGAGCTCCTACAATGAGCAGTTCTTC. This sequence encodes CASFRSSSYNEQFF.

The gene calls are TRBV27 and TRBJ1-4; no definite D call. The CDR3 sequence is 18 residues long. V was cut by 5 bases and J by 0 bases, with 19 bases left in between. Germline V gene data show CDR1 as MNHEY and CDR2 as SMNVEV (reference sequence). CDR3 in DNA: TGTGCCAGCAGTCCTTTCTTAGACTATCCCGCAACTAATGAAAAACTGTTTTTT. It codes for CASSPFLDYPATNEKLFF.

The chain is built from TRBV29-1 and TRBJ2-5; 8 bases line up with TRBD2. With V trimmed by 0 bases and J by 5 bases, 14 bases remained unmatched. Germline CDR1 SQVTM, CDR2 ANQGSEA. The CDR3 loop spans 17 amino acids. The CDR3 bases are TGCAGCGTTGAAGATTCGGGAGGGGACCATTTTAGGGAGACCCAGTACTTC. Translating it yields CSVEDSGGDHFRETQYF.

The chain links TRBV6-1 to TRBJ1-5; no clear D. The CDR3 is made up of 15 amino acids. Trimming pared 4 bases from V and 4 bases from J, leaving 14 bases between. The germline gives CDR1 MNHNS, CDR2 SASEGT. CDR3: CASSVLPAPNQPQHF. In nucleotides, the CDR3 is TGTGCCAGCAGTGTTCTCCCGGCCCCAAATCAGCCCCAGCATTTT.

This clone was detected only a few times. The CDR3 spells CASSLVTDVGTTGELFF. CDR3 DNA: TGTGCCAGCAGCTTAGTTACAGATGTGGGGACCACCGGGGAGCTGTTTTTT. This chain links TRBV11-1 with TRBJ2-2; D is perhaps TRBD1 or TRBD2 (5 bases each). CDR3 size: 17 residues. Germline CDR1 and CDR2: SGHAT and FQDESV (reference sequence). Trimming took 1 base from V and 4 from J, leaving 16 bases between them.

V gene TRBV7-9 combines with J gene TRBJ1-1; no clear D. V lost 6 bases and J 4 bases, leaving 12 bases between the germline ends. Germline loops: CDR1 SEHNR, CDR2 FQNEAQ (reference sequence). The CDR3 is 13 amino acids. CDR3 DNA sequence: TGTGCCAGCAGTCGGGGAGTACGCACTGAAGCTTTCTTT. Translating it yields CASSRGVRTEAFF.

V and J are TRBV30 and TRBJ1-5, with D tentatively TRBD1 (6 bases). The CDR3 is made up of 15 amino acids. CDR1 is GTSNPN and CDR2 is SVGIG in the germline V gene (reference sequence). V was trimmed by 0 bases and J by 4 bases, leaving 13 bases between them. The CDR3 region has the DNA TGTGCCTGGAGTGTACCAGCAGGGGCAAATCAGCCCCAGCATTTT. Amino acids: CAWSVPAGANQPQHF.

The genes are TRBV6-5 and TRBJ2-5; unclear D gene. V lost 4 bases and J lost 5, with 11 bases in between. Germline V gives CDR1 MNHEY, CDR2 SVGAGI. The CDR3 length is 13 residues. CDR3: CASSFTNLETQYF. The CDR3 nucleotides read TGTGCCAGCAGTTTCACCAACTTGGAGACCCAGTACTTC.

The V gene is TRBV15, the J gene TRBJ2-5; possible D gene TRBD1, 5 bases. Germline CDR1 and CDR2: LNHNV and YYDKDF (reference sequence). The CDR3 sequence is 15 residues long. Trimming took off 5 bases at V and 0 bases at J, with 13 bases between the two ends. In nucleotides, the CDR3 is TGTGCCACCAGCCTAGGGTCAGGGAACCAAGAGACCCAGTACTTC. This translates into CATSLGSGNQETQYF. Drawing the rest from reference TRBV15 and TRBJ2-5, the complete variable domain is DAMVIQNPRYQVTQFGKPVTLSCSQTLNHNVMYWYQQKSSQAPKLLFHYYDKDFNNEADTPDNFQSRRPNTSFCFLDIRSPGLGDTAMYLCATSLGSGNQETQYFGPGTRLLVL.

The J gene is TRBJ2-7, the V gene TRBV9; TRBD1 agrees at 10 bases. The CDR3 runs to 15 residues. The V gene end was trimmed by 4 bases and the J gene end by 2 bases; junction bases not matched to a gene: 6. Per germline, CDR1 SGDLS and CDR2 YYNGEE. The DNA for the CDR3 is TGTGCCAGCAGCTTCCGGGACAGGGGTCCCTACGAGCAGTACTTC. Its translation: CASSFRDRGPYEQYF.

The chain is built from TRBV7-2 and TRBJ2-3, with TRBD2 identical over 13 bases. CDR3 length equals 19 residues. Germline V gene data show CDR1 as SGHTA and CDR2 as FQGNSA. The V segment lost 2 bases and the J segment 2 bases; nucleotides outside the gene matches: 10. In DNA form, the CDR3 reads TGTGCCAGCAGCTTACCACTAGCGGGGGGGCACCGGGTCACAGATACGCAGTATTTT. This encodes CASSLPLAGGHRVTDTQYF.

The V gene is TRBV7-9, the J gene TRBJ2-5, with TRBD1 matching 7 bases. After removal of 6 bases from V and 1 base from J, the junction contained 5 bases not matched to a gene. The CDR3 runs to 14 residues. In germline, CDR1 is SEHNR, CDR2 FQNEAQ (reference sequence). CDR3 loop: CASSTGTVQETQYF. CDR3 DNA: TGTGCCAGCAGTACAGGGACAGTCCAAGAGACCCAGTACTTC.

The chain employs TRBV29-1 and TRBJ1-2, with D unclear. V was shortened by 5 bases and J by 7 bases, with 17 bases between the two germline ends. Germline CDR1 is SQVTM and CDR2 is ANQGSEA. The CDR3 consists of 13 residues. In nucleotides, the CDR3 is TGCAGCGTTTTGCCTGGGGATTCACTTGGCTACACCTTC. It specifies CSVLPGDSLGYTF.

Points on this clone: The junction departs from germline at one end; a sequencing error may be responsible. The V gene is TRBV4-2, the J gene TRBJ1-2; D unresolved. This CDR3 contains 14 residues. Germline CDR1 and CDR2: LGHNA and YNFKEQ. CDR3 sequence reads: CASSQEWIKGGYTF. CDR3 DNA: TGTGCCAGCAGTCAAGAGTGGATCAAAGGTGGCTACACCTTC.

In this sample, this clone turned up a few times. This rearrangement joins TRBV5-1 to TRBJ1-1, with TRBD1 identical over 7 bases. In germline, CDR1 is SGHRS, CDR2 YFSETQ. The CDR3 loop spans 14 amino acids. V trimming: 4 bases; J trimming: 1 base; junction bases outside the gene matches: 4. The CDR3 is CASSPYRGNTEAFF. The DNA for the CDR3 is TGCGCCAGCAGCCCATACAGGGGGAACACTGAAGCTTTCTTT.

The V gene is TRBV12-5, the J gene TRBJ2-1; no clear D. Trimming removed 5 bases at V and 7 bases at J, with 15 bases between. The CDR3 sequence is 14 residues long. The germline V gene has CDR1 LGHNT and CDR2 FRNRAP. The CDR3 reads CASGPPGLSNEQFF. CDR3 nucleotides: TGTGCTAGTGGTCCCCCCGGGTTAAGTAATGAGCAGTTCTTC.

The gene calls are TRBV13 and TRBJ1-2; possible D gene TRBD1, 6 bases. CDR1 PRHDT and CDR2 FYEKMQ come from the germline V gene (reference sequence). Trimming shortened V by 2 bases and J by 2 bases, and 15 bases separated the two germline ends. This CDR3 has 16 amino acids. The chain's CDR3 is CASSLYQGNPNYGYTF. CDR3 sequence (DNA): TGTGCCAGCAGCTTATACCAGGGGAATCCAAACTATGGCTACACCTTC.